This T cell receptor beta chain came from a study of T-cell memory formation after mild COVID-19. TCRdb re-derived calls from the 5' RACE reads in MiXCR, one entry per CDR3 protein. The sample shows roughly 600,000 distinct CDR3 sequences, about a sixth of them seen only once. This clonotype came up a few times. Its antigen is not known. With 4 bases removed from V and 7 bases from J, the gap between germline ends came to 17 bases. This CDR3 is built from 16 residues. Per germline, CDR1 LGHNA and CDR2 YSLEER. Study conclusions and caveats: A balance of CD4 and CD8 characterized clones contracting day 15 to 85, whereas later expanders leaned CD4+. The second-wave clones peaking on day 37 were not confirmed as SARS-CoV-2-specific. Memory sampled before infection contained some responding clones, suggesting cross-reactive memory joined.

The sample comprised PBMCs or a T cell subset sorted from them (not recorded which). The chain combines TRBV4-3 with TRBJ1-6, with D possibly TRBD1 on 6 matching bases. The sequence was obtained from an adult woman who had mild COVID-19 (a few samples of this study predate the infection). Cell type and time point are not known. The CDR3 DNA is TGCGCCAGCAGCCCGGTTTCGGGGGGGCCCAATTCACCCCTCCACTTT. Protein product: CASSPVSGGPNSPLHF.